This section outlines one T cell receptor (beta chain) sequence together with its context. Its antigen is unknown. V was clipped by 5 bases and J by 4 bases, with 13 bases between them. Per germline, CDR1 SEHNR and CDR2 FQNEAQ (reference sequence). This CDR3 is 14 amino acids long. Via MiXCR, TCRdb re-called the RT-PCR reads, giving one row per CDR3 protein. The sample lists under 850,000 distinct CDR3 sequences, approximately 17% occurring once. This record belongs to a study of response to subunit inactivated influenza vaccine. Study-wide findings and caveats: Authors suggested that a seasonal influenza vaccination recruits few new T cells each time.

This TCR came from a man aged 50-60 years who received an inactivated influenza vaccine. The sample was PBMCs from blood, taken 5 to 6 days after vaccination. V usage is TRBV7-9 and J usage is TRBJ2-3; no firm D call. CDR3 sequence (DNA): TGTGCCAGCAGCCCTCCCGGGTTAGCAGATACGCAGTATTTT. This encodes CASSPPGLADTQYF.